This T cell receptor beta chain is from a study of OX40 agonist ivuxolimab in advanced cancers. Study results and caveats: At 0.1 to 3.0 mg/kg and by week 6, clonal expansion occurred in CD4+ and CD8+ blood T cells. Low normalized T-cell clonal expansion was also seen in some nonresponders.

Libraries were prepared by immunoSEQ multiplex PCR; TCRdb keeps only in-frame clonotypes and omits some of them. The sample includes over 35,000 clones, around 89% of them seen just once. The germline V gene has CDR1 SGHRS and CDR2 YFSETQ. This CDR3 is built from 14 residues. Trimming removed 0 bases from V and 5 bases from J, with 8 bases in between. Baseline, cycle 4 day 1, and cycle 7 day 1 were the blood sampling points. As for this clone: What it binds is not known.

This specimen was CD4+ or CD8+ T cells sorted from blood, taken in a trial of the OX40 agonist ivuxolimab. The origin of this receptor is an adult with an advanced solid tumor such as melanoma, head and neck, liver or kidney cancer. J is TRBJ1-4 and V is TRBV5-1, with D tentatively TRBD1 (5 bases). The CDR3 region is CASSLDRPNEKLFF. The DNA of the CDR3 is TGCGCCAGCAGCTTGGACAGGCCAAATGAAAAACTGTTTTTT.